Below are 15 T cell receptor beta chains sequenced from a single sample in a study of T cell repertoires in cytomegalovirus infection. A single record per CDR3 protein comes from TCRdb applying MiXCR to the reads. The sample yields approximately 500,000 distinct CDR3 sequences, approximately 16% seen once. The source material was CD8+ T cells from PBMCs. All receptors derive from a human donor in good health (CMV status not recorded). Some clones in this sample may be carry-over from other donors' samples.

This clonotype was detected ten times or more. The chain links TRBV7-6 to TRBJ1-1; D possibly corresponds to TRBD1 (6 bases). Trimming removed 5 bases at V and 3 bases at J, with 16 bases between. The CDR3 covers 15 residues. Germline CDR1 reads SGHVS; CDR2 reads FNYEAQ. This CDR3 is CASSRKGGADTEAFF. The CDR3 DNA is TGTGCCAGCAGCCGAAAGGGGGGAGCTGACACTGAAGCTTTCTTT.

This clonotype was seen more than once but under ten times. The chain recombines TRBV7-9 with TRBJ2-2; D possibly matches TRBD1 or TRBD2 (5 bases each). V was trimmed by 2 bases and J by 4 bases, leaving 14 bases between them. The CDR3 contains 16 residues. Germline-derived CDR1 and CDR2 are SEHNR and FQNEAQ (reference sequence). CDR3 nucleotides: TGTGCCAGCAGCTTAAGAGGGGCTAGCCGCACCGGGGAGCTGTTTTTT. Its translation: CASSLRGASRTGELFF.

Only a few counts were recorded for this clonotype. The V gene is TRBV12-3 or TRBV12-4, the J gene TRBJ2-2; possibly TRBD1 for D (5 bases). The CDR3 has 16 residues. The ends were cut back, 5 bases at V and 6 bases at J, with 19 bases in the middle. CDR3 coding DNA: TGTGCCAGCAGTCCTCAGGGATCGTATCGTCCCGGGGAGCTGTTTTTT. It translates to CASSPQGSYRPGELFF.

The count of this clonotype is one. The chain links TRBV5-1 to TRBJ2-7; maybe TRBD2 (5 bases). From germline, CDR1 is SGHRS and CDR2 YFSETQ. Trimming shortened V by 0 bases and J by 1 base, and 11 bases separated the two germline ends. This CDR3 spans 15 amino acids. The CDR3 is CASSLEAGVSYEQYF. The DNA of the CDR3 is TGCGCCAGCAGCTTGGAGGCGGGTGTATCCTACGAGCAGTACTTC. Based on the CDR3 plus reference TRBV5-1 and TRBJ2-7, the full variable domain is KAGVTQTPRYLIKTRGQQVTLSCSPISGHRSVSWYQQTPGQGLQFLFEYFSETQRNKGNFPGRFSGRQFSNSRSEMNVSTLELGDSALYLCASSLEAGVSYEQYFGPGTRLTVT.

This clonotype was observed many times. This chain connects TRBV11-2 to TRBJ2-1; no clear D. The CDR3 sequence is 16 residues long. Trimming pared 5 bases from V and 0 bases from J, leaving 14 bases between. Germline CDR1 reads SGHAT; CDR2 reads FQNNGV. This CDR3 is CASSPLVGGSYNEQFF. The CDR3 nucleotides read TGTGCCAGCAGCCCCTTGGTAGGCGGCTCCTACAATGAGCAGTTCTTC.

This clonotype occurred many times. This sequence joins TRBV4-1 and TRBJ2-7, with D possibly TRBD2 on 6 matching bases. The CDR3 is 14 amino acids. With 1 base removed from V and 8 bases from J, the gap between germline ends came to 15 bases. CDR1 and CDR2 (germline): MGHRA, YSYEKL. CDR3 in DNA: TGCGCCAGCAGCCAAGGAACCTCGGGACTTCAGCAGTACTTC. As protein: CASSQGTSGLQQYF.

This clonotype occurred many times. The V and J genes are TRBV27 and TRBJ2-5, with TRBD2 as a possible D gene (5 bases). The V gene lost 6 bases and the J gene lost 2 bases, with 16 bases spanning the gap. The CDR3 runs to 15 residues. The V gene's germline CDR1 is MNHEY and CDR2 SMNVEV (reference sequence). The CDR3 region is CASRILGSRQETQYF. CDR3 sequence (DNA): TGTGCCAGCAGAATACTAGGGAGTAGGCAAGAGACCCAGTACTTC.

This clonotype showed up many times. V usage is TRBV7-9 and J usage is TRBJ1-1, with D perhaps TRBD1 (6 bases). Germline CDR1 and CDR2: SEHNR and FQNEAQ (reference sequence). The CDR3 runs to 15 residues. The V end was cut by 6 bases, the J end by 4 bases, with 18 bases between. CDR3 sequence (DNA): TGTGCCAGCAGTCCCACGCTAGGACAGTCCACTGAAGCTTTCTTT. This gives the protein CASSPTLGQSTEAFF.

There are a few counts of this clonotype. The genes are TRBV28 and TRBJ2-4; 9 bases are shared with TRBD1. The CDR3 consists of 16 residues. The germline CDR1 and CDR2 sequences are MDHEN and SYDVKM. Trimming removed 5 bases from V and 8 bases from J; junction bases left unmatched: 13. The CDR3: CASSLYHRGLEDIQYF. CDR3 DNA: TGTGCCAGCAGTCTTTACCACAGGGGGCTTGAGGACATTCAGTACTTC.

This clonotype was counted many times. The rearrangement uses TRBV7-8 and TRBJ2-7; 9 bases match TRBD1. Germline V gene lookup returns CDR1 SGHVS and CDR2 FQNEAQ. This CDR3 contains 16 residues. J gave up 0 bases and V 4 bases, and 7 bases lay outside the gene matches. CDR3 DNA sequence: TGTGCCAGCAGCTCGGGACAGGGAGTGGGCTCCTACGAGCAGTACTTC. Protein: CASSSGQGVGSYEQYF. Looking up the rest from reference TRBV7-8 and TRBJ2-7 gives the full variable domain: GAGVSQSPRYKVAKRGQDVALRCDPISGHVSLFWYQQALGQGPEFLTYFQNEAQLDKSGLPSDRFFAERPEGSVSTLKIQRTQQEDSAVYLCASSSGQGVGSYEQYFGPGTRLTVT.

This clonotype was observed at least ten times. This chain links TRBV19 with TRBJ1-1; weak D call: TRBD1 (5 bases). Between the trimmed V and J ends, which lost 4 bases and 0 bases, there was a span of 15 bases. Germline loops: CDR1 LNHDA, CDR2 SQIVND (reference sequence). The CDR3 consists of 16 residues. CDR3 nucleotide sequence: TGTGCCAGTAGTACCGACATGGGACGGTTGAACACTGAAGCTTTCTTT. It specifies CASSTDMGRLNTEAFF.

On this clonotype: The junction shows a germline mismatch at one end, possibly a read error. The CDR3 sequence: CARSLEAVPYQPQHF. The CDR3 DNA follows: TGTGCCAGAAGCTTAGAGGCAGTGCCTTATCAGCCCCAGCATTTT. V is TRBV7-6 and J is TRBJ1-5; D unresolved. Germline assignment: CDR1 SGHVS and CDR2 FNYEAQ. The CDR3 runs 15 residues.

This chain connects TRBV15 to TRBJ2-3; TRBD1 aligns across 9 bases. The CDR3 totals 17 residues. Per the germline V gene, CDR1 is LNHNV and CDR2 is YYDKDF (reference sequence). Trimming at V came to 4 bases and at J to 6 bases, leaving 14 bases not matched to a gene. The CDR3 DNA follows: TGTGCCACCAGCAAAGGGAGGGACAGGGCGCAGGAGGATACGCAGTATTTT. Its translation is CATSKGRDRAQEDTQYF.

This clonotype was picked up many times. The chain combines TRBV27 with TRBJ1-2; TRBD1 might be the D (5 bases). Germline V gene lookup returns CDR1 MNHEY and CDR2 SMNVEV (reference sequence). The CDR3 spans 14 residues. The V end was cut by 0 bases, the J end by 7 bases, with 12 bases between. In DNA, the CDR3 is TGTGCCAGCAGTTTATCGTTGGGGGGATCTGGCTACACCTTC. It specifies CASSLSLGGSGYTF.

This clonotype showed up many times. The rearrangement uses TRBV7-9 and TRBJ2-2, with 9 nucleotides matching TRBD1. J lost 1 base, V lost 5 bases, and 5 bases had no gene match. The CDR3 runs to 16 residues. Germline V gene sequence: CDR1 SEHNR, CDR2 FQNEAQ (reference sequence). The CDR3 DNA reads as TGTGCCAGCAGCCTACCGGGACAGGGGAACACCGGGGAGCTGTTTTTT. Its protein product is CASSLPGQGNTGELFF.